This note documents a single T cell receptor beta chain sequence. CDR1 and CDR2 from the germline V gene are LGHDT and YNNKEL (reference sequence). The CDR3 length is 16 residues. Trimming removed 1 base from V and 4 bases from J; junction bases left unmatched: 4. This entry belongs to a study of blood T cell repertoires in COVID-19. As processed by the authors: Reference gene primer amplification in the assay estimated nucleated cell counts. Data came from immunoSEQ multiplex PCR; TCRdb stores just in-frame clones and leaves some out. D and trimming come from the DNA, and the V and J calls and clone size come from that table. The data hold about 180,000 clones, with roughly 80% observed a single time.

The origin of this receptor is a woman in her 70s with acute or convalescent COVID-19. The material sequenced was peripheral blood. J is TRBJ2-5 and V is TRBV3-1 (or the pseudogene TRBV3-2); 12 bases fit TRBD2. The CDR3 is CASSQALAGGLETQYF. DNA of the CDR3: TGTGCCAGCAGCCAAGCGCTAGCGGGGGGGCTAGAGACCCAGTACTTC.